Sequencing of this T cell receptor beta chain was carried out in a study of identical twins. General study results and limits: Out-of-frame alpha sequences common to twins were enriched for low generation probability. Memory repertoires showed no such pattern, whereas abundant cord blood beta clonotypes carried fewer insertions.

Template switching created a universal primer site, and the cDNA included unique molecular identifiers. TCRdb reprocessed the 5' RACE reads with MiXCR, giving one entry per CDR3 protein. The data hold just under 550,000 distinct CDR3 sequences, with roughly 15% observed a single time. As concerns this clonotype: Antigen unknown.

This CDR3 has 13 residues. Germline CDR1 DFQATT, CDR2 SNEGSKA (reference sequence). V dropped 3 bases and J dropped 5 bases, with 12 bases sitting between them. These records were also assigned to another study, of yellow fever vaccine responses in identical twins. Per that paper: The T cell response to vaccination in identical twins was reportedly partly convergent and partly personalized.

Sequencing was carried out using CD4+ T cells sorted from blood. V is TRBV20-1 and J is TRBJ2-3, with a tentative D call TRBD1 (5 bases). The TCR originated in a woman aged 18-30 years in good health. CDR3 nucleotides: TGCAGTGCTAGTGGACACGGGCAAGATACGCAGTATTTT. Protein product: CSASGHGQDTQYF.